This TCR beta chain derives from a study of monozygotic twins with inflammatory bowel disease. Study observations and caveats: Immunosuppressive treatments were not uniform, and this may have added variability to patient repertoires.

To note about this clonotype: Its antigen is unidentified.

TCRalpha and TCRbeta cDNA went through nested PCRs of approximately 16 and 9 cycles, two in total. TCRdb re-called the 5' RACE reads; one entry per CDR3 protein, DNA not given. The sample table includes some 300,000 distinct CDR3 sequences. The germline gives CDR1 DFQATT, CDR2 SNEGSKA (reference sequence). This CDR3 comprises 15 residues. Sequences were obtained from blood. This TCR was recovered from a human donor with ulcerative colitis or Crohn's disease, or a healthy co-twin of an affected twin (not recorded which). The V gene is TRBV20-1, the J gene TRBJ1-5; the D gene TCRdb calls, TRBD1, cannot be checked with no DNA. Here the CDR3 reads CSAMPDRNSNQPQHF.